Listed here are 15 T cell receptor beta chains from one sample, sequenced in a study of cytomegalovirus exposure and HLA in healthy donors. The PCR employed 60 Vbeta primers together with 13 Jbeta primers. TCRdb's copy holds only in-frame clones and misses some; the assay was immunoSEQ multiplex PCR. The data contain around 130,000 clones, about 85% of them seen just once; the ten biggest clones take up under 2%. The specimen sequenced was PBMCs. Every receptor here comes from a boy under 18 in good health and CMV-seronegative.

J is TRBJ2-5 and V is TRBV10-3; D is perhaps TRBD2 (6 bases). This CDR3 has 13 residues. Germline assignment: CDR1 ENHRY and CDR2 SYGVKD. V was trimmed by 8 bases and J by 1 base, leaving 11 bases between them. The CDR3 nucleotides are TGTGCCATCCGGGAGAAGCCCCAAGAGACCCAGTACTTC. Its protein is CAIREKPQETQYF.

This clone was recorded once. The chain combines TRBV4-1 with TRBJ1-1; weak D call: TRBD1 (5 bases). Germline V gene sequence: CDR1 MGHRA, CDR2 YSYEKL. With 2 bases removed from V and 2 bases from J, the gap between germline ends came to 18 bases. CDR3 length equals 17 residues. The CDR3 DNA follows: TGCGCCAGCAGCCAACAACCTCAGACGGGGGTCAACACTGAAGCTTTCTTT. Translated, it gives CASSQQPQTGVNTEAFF.

The chain uses TRBV7-9 and TRBJ2-1, with TRBD2 identical over 8 bases. Germline CDR1 SEHNR, CDR2 FQNEAQ (reference sequence). Germline trimming cut 3 bases from V and 6 bases from J; bases unmatched to any gene: 7. The CDR3 consists of 15 residues. The CDR3 reads CASSFFREGLNEQFF. For the CDR3, the DNA is TGTGCCAGCAGCTTTTTTCGGGAGGGCCTCAATGAGCAGTTCTTC.

This clone was seen only a few times. The V gene is TRBV4-1, the J gene TRBJ2-6; unclear D gene. The V end was cut by 7 bases, the J end by 1 base, with 11 bases between. The CDR3 is made up of 15 amino acids. The germline V gene encodes CDR1 MGHRA and CDR2 YSYEKL. In DNA form, the CDR3 reads TGCGCCAGCAATTCCCACTCATCTGGGGCCAACGTCCTGACTTTC. Amino acids: CASNSHSSGANVLTF.

The rearrangement uses TRBV5-1 and TRBJ1-1; 8 bases map to TRBD1. In germline, CDR1 is SGHRS, CDR2 YFSETQ. This CDR3 has 17 amino acids. V was pared by 1 base and J by 5 bases, with 13 bases of the junction left unmatched. CDR3 residues: CASSLIRSGTGRTEAFF. In nucleotides, the CDR3 is TGCGCCAGCAGCTTGATCCGTTCCGGGACAGGACGGACTGAAGCTTTCTTT.

To note about this clone: Mismatch with germline at one junction end may stem from a read error. The V gene is TRBV7-9, the J gene TRBJ2-1; 12 nucleotides match TRBD2. This CDR3 region has 16 residues. Germline V gene lookup returns CDR1 SEHNR and CDR2 FQNEAQ (reference sequence). The CDR3 nucleotides are TGTTCCAGCAGCTCCATCACTAGCGGGGGGCTCGATGAGCAGTTCTTC. Amino acids: CSSSSITSGGLDEQFF.

This clone has just one count. The genes are TRBV28 and TRBJ1-4; D ambiguous. Per germline, CDR1 MDHEN and CDR2 SYDVKM. V dropped 3 bases and J dropped 8 bases, with 4 bases sitting between them. The CDR3 runs to 11 residues. The CDR3 loop reads CASSLSEKLFF. The CDR3 coding sequence is TGTGCCAGCAGTTTGTCAGAAAAACTGTTTTTT.

This chain connects TRBV4-3 to TRBJ2-1, with 9 bases matching TRBD2. V trimming: 0 bases; J trimming: 1 base; junction bases outside the gene matches: 7. In germline, CDR1 is LGHNA, CDR2 YSLEER. This CDR3 region has 18 residues. The CDR3 DNA reads TGCGCCAGCAGCCAAGATGGGACCGGACTAGCGTCCTACAATGAGCAGTTCTTC. Its translation is CASSQDGTGLASYNEQFF.

The rearrangement joins TRBV4-3 to TRBJ2-2; a possible D gene is TRBD2 (6 bases). The V end was cut by 3 bases, the J end by 4 bases, with 6 bases between. The CDR3 extends over 13 amino acids. Germline lookup yields CDR1 LGHNA and CDR2 YSLEER. This CDR3 reads CASSQGGTGELFF. The CDR3 nucleotides read TGCGCCAGCAGCCAGGGGGGCACCGGGGAGCTGTTTTTT.

This clone was detected once. Mismatch with germline at one junction end may stem from a read error. The CDR3 spells CASSPSGGGTANYGYPF. The DNA of the CDR3 is TGTGCCAGCAGCCCAAGTGGGGGCGGAACTGCTAACTATGGCTACCCCTTC. The chain combines TRBV4-2 with TRBJ1-2; D may be TRBD1 (6 bases). Looked up from germline, CDR1 is LGHNA and CDR2 is YNFKEQ. CDR3 length equals 17 residues.

The chain is built from TRBV27 and TRBJ1-2; tentative D call: TRBD1 (5 bases). V lost 4 bases and J lost 1, with 13 bases in between. CDR1 MNHEY and CDR2 SMNVEV come from the germline V gene (reference sequence). This CDR3 comprises 15 residues. DNA for the CDR3: TGTGCCAGCAGTTCCGCAGGGAACATTAACTATGGCTACACCTTC. Translated: CASSSAGNINYGYTF.

The chain is built from TRBV18 and TRBJ2-1, with D possibly matching TRBD1 (6 bases). Trimming removed 4 bases at V and 1 base at J, with 11 bases between. CDR1 is KGHSH and CDR2 is LQKENI in the germline V gene. This CDR3 has 15 residues. The CDR3 is CASSLGTRSYNEQFF. The CDR3 DNA reads TGTGCCAGCTCACTAGGGACACGGTCCTACAATGAGCAGTTCTTC.

V is TRBV29-1 and J is TRBJ1-2, with D possibly matching TRBD1 (6 bases). The V and J ends lost 1 base and 2 bases respectively, with 14 bases between them. The CDR3 has 15 residues. Germline assignment: CDR1 SQVTM and CDR2 ANQGSEA. The CDR3 loop is CSVEAVAGENYGYTF. The CDR3, as DNA: TGCAGCGTTGAAGCGGTGGCAGGGGAGAACTATGGCTACACCTTC.

This clone was observed a few times. In nucleotides, the CDR3 is TGCGCCAGCAGCCAAGATTTACAACAGCCCCAGCATTTT. Amino acids: CASSQDLQQPQHF. The chain couples TRBV4-3 to TRBJ1-5; D call uncertain. This CDR3 has 13 amino acids. V dropped 0 bases and J dropped 7 bases, with 7 bases sitting between them. Germline V lookup: CDR1 LGHNA, CDR2 YSLEER.

This chain connects TRBV11-2 to TRBJ2-5, with 10 bases matching TRBD2. Per the germline V gene, CDR1 is SGHAT and CDR2 is FQNNGV. The CDR3 is 16 residues long. V shed 2 bases and J 5 bases; nucleotides not matched to a gene: 8. The CDR3 here is CASSLRMSGRDETQYF. The CDR3 nucleotides are TGTGCCAGCAGCTTACGTATGAGCGGGAGGGATGAGACCCAGTACTTC.